Each of the 17 T cell receptor beta chains below was sequenced from the same sample in a study of human T cells and chemical hapten exposure. Time point specified: pre-sensitization, week 0. Regarding treatment: therapeutic diphenylcyclopropenone sensitization with weekly scalp DPC. TCRdb re-called the RACE reads with MiXCR, one entry per CDR3 protein. The table records about 260,000 distinct CDR3 sequences, about 8.1% of them present only once. The sequencing used whole blood, collected in connection with sensitization to the hapten diphenylcyclopropenone (DPC). These receptor sequences come from a woman aged 40 to 49 with alopecia areata. Some clones in this sample may be carry-over from other donors' samples.

This clonotype appeared many times. This rearrangement joins TRBV7-6 to TRBJ1-4; D unclear. V lost 4 bases, J lost 9 bases, and 15 bases lay in between. The CDR3 contains 14 residues. Germline V gives CDR1 SGHVS, CDR2 FNYEAQ. CDR3 sequence: CASSSRSGFQKLFF. CDR3 nucleotides: TGTGCCAGCAGCTCGCGATCGGGGTTTCAAAAACTGTTTTTT.

This clonotype turned up a few times. This sequence joins TRBV27 and TRBJ1-2; 10 bases fit TRBD1. After removal of 9 bases from V and 8 bases from J, the junction contained 9 bases not matched to a gene. There are 13 residues in the CDR3. Germline V CDR1 and CDR2: MNHEY, SMNVEV (reference sequence). The CDR3 nucleotides read TGTGCCAGTAAGACAGGGGGCGCGTCCGGCTACACCTTC. It yields the protein CASKTGGASGYTF.

The sample holds a few counts of this clonotype. The J gene is TRBJ2-7, the V gene TRBV7-2, with 7 positions matching TRBD2. CDR3 length: 12 residues. Germline-derived CDR1 and CDR2 are SGHTA and FQGNSA. V shed 1 base, J shed 11 bases, and the junction held 5 bases outside the gene matches. This CDR3 reads CASSLVQGGKYF. In DNA form, the CDR3 reads TGTGCCAGCAGCTTAGTTCAGGGAGGGAAGTACTTC. Filled out from reference TRBV7-2 and TRBJ2-7, the complete variable domain reads GAGVSQSPSNKVTEKGKDVELRCDPISGHTALYWYRQSLGQGLEFLIYFQGNSAPDKSGLPSDRFSAERTGGSVSTLTIQRTQQEDSAVYLCASSLVQGGKYFGPGTRLTVT.

Details on this clonotype: A read error may account for a junction end that differs from germline. The gene calls are TRBV28 and TRBJ2-7, with TRBD1 identical over 7 bases. This CDR3 is built from 14 residues. Germline CDR1 and CDR2: MDHEN and SYDVKM. This CDR3 is CASSLGDRSYAQYF. The CDR3 bases are TGTGCCAGCAGTTTAGGGGACAGATCCTACGCGCAGTACTTC.

The chain recombines TRBV6-1 with TRBJ1-3; tentatively, D is TRBD1 (5 bases). The CDR3 covers 15 residues. With 0 bases removed from V and 7 bases from J, the gap between germline ends came to 13 bases. Germline loops: CDR1 MNHNS, CDR2 SASEGT. The CDR3 sequence: CASSEARGGRNTIYF. CDR3 coding DNA: TGTGCCAGCAGTGAAGCGCGTGGGGGAAGGAACACCATATATTTT.

Remarks on this clonotype: This CDR3 is missing its conserved last phenylalanine or tryptophan, likely due to a read error. The CDR3 protein is CSALPDTDTQYS. The CDR3 region has the DNA TGCAGTGCCCTACCAGACACAGATACGCAGTATTCT. This chain uses TRBV20-1 with TRBJ2-3; no definite D call. V gave up 6 bases and J gave up 2 bases, with 9 bases separating them. This CDR3 has 12 residues. The germline V gene has CDR1 DFQATT and CDR2 SNEGSKA (reference sequence).

This clonotype was recorded a few times. The chain has TRBV27 and TRBJ2-3, with 12 bases that match TRBD2. The CDR3 loop spans 18 amino acids. Germline CDR1 MNHEY, CDR2 SMNVEV (reference sequence). With V trimmed by 6 bases and J by 0 bases, 10 bases remained unmatched. CDR3 DNA sequence: TGTGCCAGCAGACCCAGGACTAGCGGGGTTAGGAGCACAGATACGCAGTATTTT. Encoded protein: CASRPRTSGVRSTDTQYF.

V gene TRBV27 combines with J gene TRBJ2-3, with 9 bases fitting TRBD2. This CDR3 has 14 residues. The V segment lost 4 bases and the J segment 3 bases; nucleotides outside the gene matches: 2. Germline CDR1 is MNHEY and CDR2 is SMNVEV (reference sequence). The CDR3 is CASSYLAGTDTQYF. DNA of the CDR3: TGTGCCAGCAGTTATCTAGCGGGGACAGATACGCAGTATTTT.

This clonotype was seen once. V usage is TRBV10-3 and J usage is TRBJ1-1; 8 bases align to TRBD1. Losses at the gene ends were 5 bases for V and 6 bases for J; bases not matched to a gene: 5. CDR3 size: 13 residues. Per the germline V gene, CDR1 is ENHRY and CDR2 is SYGVKD. The CDR3 sequence is CAISQTGDSEAFF. CDR3 in DNA: TGTGCCATCAGTCAGACAGGGGATTCTGAAGCTTTCTTT.

The chain couples TRBV20-1 to TRBJ2-3; D ambiguous. CDR1 DFQATT and CDR2 SNEGSKA come from the germline V gene (reference sequence). This CDR3 is 11 amino acids long. Trimming stripped 4 bases from V and 5 bases from J, with 7 bases between. DNA of the CDR3: TGCAGTGCTAAGACGGGAGATACGCAGTATTTT. Protein: CSAKTGDTQYF.

The chain is built from TRBV5-1 and TRBJ2-7, with TRBD1 identical over 8 bases. The CDR3 contains 14 residues. Germline V gives CDR1 SGHRS, CDR2 YFSETQ. The ends lost 3 bases at V and 4 bases at J; junction bases unmatched: 6. As DNA, the CDR3 is TGCGCCAGCAGCTCGACAGGGGCGGGATACGAGCAGTACTTC. It translates to CASSSTGAGYEQYF.

At least ten counts were recorded for this clonotype. The rearrangement links TRBV6-5 to TRBJ2-1, with D perhaps matching TRBD2 (5 bases). From germline, CDR1 is MNHEY and CDR2 SVGAGI. This CDR3 is 13 amino acids long. V was trimmed by 7 bases and J by 8 bases, leaving 15 bases between them. This CDR3 reads CASTLASRHEQFF. The CDR3 DNA is TGTGCCAGCACCCTAGCTAGTCGGCATGAGCAGTTCTTC.

This chain joins TRBV6-2 or TRBV6-3 and TRBJ1-5; D not resolved. Trimming left V 6 bases short and J 0 bases short, with 6 bases between. The CDR3 has 13 residues. Germline V gene lookup returns CDR1 MNHEY and CDR2 SVGEGT. The CDR3: CASRDYSNQPQHF. Here the CDR3 DNA reads TGTGCCAGCAGAGATTATAGCAATCAGCCCCAGCATTTT.

Many counts were recorded for this clonotype. The J gene is TRBJ2-2, the V gene TRBV7-2; D gene uncertain. V lost 0 bases, J lost 5 bases, and 7 bases lay in between. The germline CDR1 and CDR2 sequences are SGHTA and FQGNSA. This CDR3 comprises 14 residues. The CDR3 sequence: CASSLAQNTGELFF. The CDR3 DNA reads as TGTGCCAGCAGCTTAGCGCAGAATACCGGGGAGCTGTTTTTT.

This clonotype showed up many times. The rearrangement joins TRBV10-3 to TRBJ2-3; TRBD2 aligns across 7 bases. With V trimmed by 3 bases and J by 6 bases, 6 bases remained unmatched. There are 14 residues in the CDR3. The germline V gene has CDR1 ENHRY and CDR2 SYGVKD. In DNA form, the CDR3 reads TGTGCCATCAGTGATGCGGGAGTCGCGGATACGCAGTATTTT. This translates into CAISDAGVADTQYF.

This sequence joins TRBV7-9 and TRBJ2-2, with D hard to call. Germline V CDR1 and CDR2: SEHNR, FQNEAQ (reference sequence). The CDR3 consists of 13 residues. V lost 4 bases and J 1 base, leaving 4 bases between the germline ends. Here the CDR3 DNA reads TGTGCCAGCAGCTCGATGAACACCGGGGAGCTGTTTTTT. It translates to CASSSMNTGELFF.

The J gene is TRBJ1-5, the V gene TRBV28, with D perhaps matching TRBD1 (5 bases). V shed 1 base and J shed 3 bases, with 19 bases lying between them. In germline, CDR1 is MDHEN, CDR2 SYDVKM. The CDR3 is 18 residues long. CDR3 region: CASSLYSRAEGNNQPQHF. In nucleotides, the CDR3 is TGTGCCAGCAGTTTATATTCCAGGGCGGAAGGGAACAATCAGCCCCAGCATTTT. Combining the CDR3 with reference TRBV28 and TRBJ1-5 gives the whole variable domain DVKVTQSSRYLVKRTGEKVFLECVQDMDHENMFWYRQDPGLGLRLIYFSYDVKMKEKGDIPEGYSVSREKKERFSLILESASTNQTSMYLCASSLYSRAEGNNQPQHFGDGTRLSIL.